A single count supports the clone carrying this TCR beta chain. Its antigen is not known. Building the TCR beta libraries relied on iRepertoire HTBI primers, and CDR3 regions underwent Arm-PCR. TCRdb reanalysed the multiplex PCR reads using MiXCR and keeps one entry per CDR3 protein. This table has 450,000 to 600,000 distinct CDR3 sequences, under 20% appearing once. Described time point: newly diagnosed GD, antithyroid drugs for less than 3 months. RNA extracted from PBMCs served as the sequencing template. The data stem from a study of regulatory T cells in long-lasting Graves disease. Study-wide findings and caveats: With a small sample size, accuracy may have been reduced. Those with persistent Graves' had less TCR diversity than newly diagnosed patients.

The CDR3 runs 13 residues. Germline V gives CDR1 SGHVS, CDR2 FQNEAQ. Losses at the gene ends were 6 bases for V and 10 bases for J; bases not matched to a gene: 9. Another study also made use of these data, one on T cells in Graves' hyperthyroidism and ophthalmopathy.

The TCR was taken from a man in his forties with Graves disease. The chain couples TRBV7-8 to TRBJ2-1, with 7 bases matching TRBD2. Sample: peripheral blood mononuclear cells (PBMCs), taken at new diagnosis, from a patient treated with antithyroid drugs. The CDR3 region is CASRPSGDYEQFF. CDR3 nucleotides: TGTGCCAGCAGGCCTTCGGGGGACTACGAGCAGTTCTTC.